These T cell receptor beta chains were read from a single sample in a study of Ad26.COV2.S vaccination and SARS-CoV-2 variants. The protocol was immunoSEQ multiplex PCR, while the TCRdb copy is restricted to in-frame clones and leaves out a portion. This table has 430,000 or so clones, 80% to 95% appearing once. The input for sequencing was peripheral blood, taken in a trial of Ad26.COV2.S vaccine versus placebo. Receptors originate from a person between 18 and 60 years old who received the Ad26.COV2.S COVID-19 vaccine or a placebo. CDR3s include the opening cysteine and the closing phenylalanine or tryptophan. A D gene is named only where the DNA matches it firmly. Rows give clone size only sometimes, using once, few, many, or a class for an expanded clone.

NA NA TRBJ1-3 TRBV6-2/TRBV6-3 TGTGCCAGCAGCACCGCGGACACCATATATTTT CASSTADTIYF
NA NA TRBJ2-7 TRBV30 TGTGCCTGGAGTCAACTTATCTACGAGCAGTACTTC CAWSQLIYEQYF
NA TRBD2 TRBJ2-7 TRBV2 TGTGCCAGCAGTGAGAGCGGGGCCGATCTCCTGTACGAGCAGTACTTC CASSESGADLLYEQYF
NA TRBD1 TRBJ1-6 TRBV6-4 TGTGCCAGCAGTGAGACAGGGACCATCTATAATTCACCCCTCCACTTT CASSETGTIYNSPLHF
NA TRBD1 TRBJ1-3 TRBV5-5 TGTGCCAGCAGCTCGGGACAGGGGGCAAATGGAAACACCATATATTTT CASSSGQGANGNTIYF
once TRBD2 TRBJ2-2 TRBV5-1 TGCGCCAGCAGCCCGGGAGGGGGCGGGGAGCTGTTTTTT CASSPGGGGELFF
NA TRBD2 TRBJ2-1 TRBV5-4 TGTGCCAGCAGCCCCGGAGGGCTAGCGGTTAACAATGAGCAGTTCTTC CASSPGGLAVNNEQFF
once NA TRBJ1-1 TRBV18 TGTGCCAGCTCACCACCGAAGGGAAAGAACACTGAAGCTTTCTTT CASSPPKGKNTEAFF
NA NA TRBJ2-1 TRBV3-1/TRBV3-2 TGTGCCAGCAGCCAAGATCAGCAGGGTGACAATGAGCAGTTCTTC CASSQDQQGDNEQFF
NA NA TRBJ2-1 TRBV3-1/TRBV3-2 TGTGCCAGCACCGTCTGGGGTTCCTACAATGAGCAGTTCTTC CASTVWGSYNEQFF
NA NA TRBJ2-2 TRBV28 TGTGCCAGCAGTTCCGGGACTCCGAACACCGGGGAGCTGTTTTTT CASSSGTPNTGELFF